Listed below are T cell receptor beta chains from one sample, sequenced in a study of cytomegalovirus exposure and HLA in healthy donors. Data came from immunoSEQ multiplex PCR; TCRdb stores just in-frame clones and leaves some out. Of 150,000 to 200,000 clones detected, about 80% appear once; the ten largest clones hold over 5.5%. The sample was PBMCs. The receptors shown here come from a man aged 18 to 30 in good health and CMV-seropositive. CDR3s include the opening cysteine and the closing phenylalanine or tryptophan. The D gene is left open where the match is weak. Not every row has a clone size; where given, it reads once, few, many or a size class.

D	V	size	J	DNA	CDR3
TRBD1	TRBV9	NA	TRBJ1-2	TGTGCCAGCAGCGTAGTCTCAGGGGGCGGTGGAAGGGGCTACACCTTC	CASSVVSGGGGRGYTF
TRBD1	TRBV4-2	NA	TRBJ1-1	TGTGCCAGCAGCCCCGGGACAGGGGGAACTGAAGCTTTCTTT	CASSPGTGGTEAFF
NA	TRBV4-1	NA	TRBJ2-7	TGCGCCAGCAGCCAAGATCCAGGGGTCAGCGAGCAGTACTTC	CASSQDPGVSEQYF
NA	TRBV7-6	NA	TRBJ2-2	TGTGCCAGCAGCTTAGCGGGGGGTAGCAGGAGCACCGGGGAGCTGTTTTTT	CASSLAGGSRSTGELFF
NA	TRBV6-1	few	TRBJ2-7	TGTGCCAGCAGTGAATATGAGCCCCCCTACGAGCAGTACTTC	CASSEYEPPYEQYF
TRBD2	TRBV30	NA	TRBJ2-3	TGTGCCTGGAGTCCCCGACATCTTCTAGCGGGAACAGATACGCAGTATTTT	CAWSPRHLLAGTDTQYF
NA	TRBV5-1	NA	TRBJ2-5	TGCGCCAGCACCGTGGCGGGCAGCCAGGAGACCCAGTACTTC	CASTVAGSQETQYF
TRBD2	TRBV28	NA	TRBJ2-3	TGTGCCAGCAGCCCCGGGGGGGCGACAGATACGCAGTATTTT	CASSPGGATDTQYF
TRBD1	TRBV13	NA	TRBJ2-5	TGTGCCAGCAGCCTACAGGGGGCTCGGGAGACCCAGTACTTC	CASSLQGARETQYF
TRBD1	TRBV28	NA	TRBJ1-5	TGTGCCAGCAGTTTCGGGACAGGGGTTGGTCGGGATCAGCCCCAGCATTTT	CASSFGTGVGRDQPQHF
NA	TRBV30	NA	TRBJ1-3	TGTGCCTGGAGCACCAGCTCTGGAAACACCATATATTTT	CAWSTSSGNTIYF
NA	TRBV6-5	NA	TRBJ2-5	TGTGCCAGCAGCCAGGACATGAGGATAGAGACCCAGTACTTC	CASSQDMRIETQYF
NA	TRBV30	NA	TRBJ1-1	TGTGCCTGGACGGGGGTATGGGACACTGAAGCTTTCTTT	CAWTGVWDTEAFF
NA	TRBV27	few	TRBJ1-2	TGTGCCAGCGGGGAGGGGAATGGCTACACCTTC	CASGEGNGYTF